This passage covers 7 T cell receptor beta chains from one sample sequenced in a study of blood T cell repertoires in COVID-19 (TCRdb year 2020). The protocol used for the library was the immunoSEQ multiplex PCR assay. The table comes from immuneACCESS by way of TCRdb, which keeps in-frame sequences with V and J called. Part of the clones is missing from these tables; in studies checked, under half for an unresolved V gene and the rest for unknown reasons. The sample contains about 150,000 clones, around 90% of them found a single time. The ten largest make up approximately 4.1% of the sample. The source material was peripheral blood. These receptors were taken from a woman aged 55-70 years with active or convalescent COVID-19.

J is TRBJ2-3 and V is TRBV7-8; weak D call: TRBD1 (6 bases). The germline CDR1 and CDR2 sequences are SGHVS and FQNEAQ. The CDR3 totals 15 residues. V gave up 6 bases and J gave up 1 base, with 14 bases separating them. The CDR3 protein is CASRQTGSGTDTQYF. As DNA, the CDR3 is TGTGCCAGCAGGCAAACAGGGTCGGGCACAGATACGCAGTATTTT.

This rearrangement joins TRBV7-8 to TRBJ1-6; no definite D call. Trimming cost V 10 bases and J 6 bases, with 16 bases left between them. In germline, CDR1 is SGHVS, CDR2 FQNEAQ. The CDR3 loop spans 14 amino acids. CDR3 DNA sequence: TGTGCCACCACCCCTCTCGCGTCTAATTCACCCCTCCACTTT. This sequence encodes CATTPLASNSPLHF. The whole variable domain, remainder taken from reference TRBV7-8 and TRBJ1-6, is GAGVSQSPRYKVAKRGQDVALRCDPISGHVSLFWYQQALGQGPEFLTYFQNEAQLDKSGLPSDRFFAERPEGSVSTLKIQRTQQEDSAVYLCATTPLASNSPLHFGNGTRLTVT.

The V gene is TRBV9, the J gene TRBJ2-1, with D uncertain. This CDR3 contains 13 residues. Germline lookup yields CDR1 SGDLS and CDR2 YYNGEE. Trimming cost V 0 bases and J 6 bases, with 7 bases left between them. CDR3 in DNA: TGTGCCAGCAGCGTAGGAGCAATCAATGAGCAGTTCTTC. Protein product: CASSVGAINEQFF. Full variable domain (rest looked up from reference TRBV9 and TRBJ2-1): DSGVTQTPKHLITATGQRVTLRCSPRSGDLSVYWYQQSLDQGLQFLIQYYNGEERAKGNILERFSAQQFPDLHSELNLSSLELGDSALYFCASSVGAINEQFFGPGTRLTVL.

This clone was found once. The chain uses TRBV2 and TRBJ2-7; D might be TRBD2 (6 bases). Looked up from germline, CDR1 is SNHLY and CDR2 is FYNNEI. Trimming took 4 bases from V and 2 from J, leaving 9 bases between them. The length of the CDR3 is 13 residues. The DNA of the CDR3 is TGTGCCAGCAGTGCGGAGGGAGCCTACGAGCAGTACTTC. It codes for CASSAEGAYEQYF.

This clone was detected once. The chain combines TRBV6-5 with TRBJ2-7; D perhaps matches TRBD2 (5 bases). V was cut by 3 bases and J by 2 bases, with 8 bases left in between. There are 13 residues in the CDR3. Germline CDR1 reads MNHEY; CDR2 reads SVGAGI. The CDR3 sequence is CASSYERTYEQYF. CDR3 bases: TGTGCCAGCAGTTATGAGCGGACCTACGAGCAGTACTTC.

The chain employs TRBV2 and TRBJ2-2; TRBD1 might be the D (6 bases). The CDR3 runs 14 residues. The germline CDR1 and CDR2 sequences are SNHLY and FYNNEI. V lost 6 bases and J 1 base, leaving 9 bases between the germline ends. CDR3 in amino acids: CASRQGENTGELFF. The CDR3 DNA sequence: TGTGCCAGCAGACAGGGAGAGAACACCGGGGAGCTGTTTTTT. The variable domain in full, completed from reference TRBV2 and TRBJ2-2, reads EPEVTQTPSHQVTQMGQEVILRCVPISNHLYFYWYRQILGQKVEFLVSFYNNEISEKSEIFDDQFSVERPDGSNFTLKIRSTKLEDSAMYFCASRQGENTGELFFGEGSRLTVL.

The chain combines TRBV6-5 with TRBJ2-7, with TRBD1 matching over 8 bases. CDR3 length: 12 amino acids. With V trimmed by 9 bases and J by 1 base, 2 bases remained unmatched. Germline V CDR1 and CDR2: MNHEY, SVGAGI. The CDR3 loop is CASRTGSYEQYF. The CDR3 coding sequence is TGTGCCAGTCGGACAGGGTCCTACGAGCAGTACTTC.